This TCR beta chain stems from a study of cytomegalovirus exposure and HLA in healthy donors listed by TCRdb under 2017. With respect to the entire study: In an earlier analysis of about 560 of the donors, 276 Gb of sequence data and just under 120 million unique TCR beta sequences from about 190 million T cells were reported. Roughly 310 gigabases of sequencing data and 70 million to 85 million unique TCR sequences were included in an early release covering roughly 600 HLA-typed donors. Among the roughly 380 genotyped donors, around 79% belonged to the genetic ancestry cluster associated with self-reported Caucasian donors. The study was designed to test whether signatures of past pathogen exposure could be identified by cataloging public T cell receptors. The T cell repertoires of 666 subjects were profiled by immunosequencing and related to cytomegalovirus serostatus. Besides the first cohort of roughly 640 subjects, a separate validation cohort made up of 95 to 150 different subjects was used. To predict cytomegalovirus infection status, the study combined high-throughput TCR immunosequencing, statistical association of individual TCRs with disease status, and machine learning. A later analysis re-analyzed previously published TCR beta repertoires from approximately 700 donors and added high-resolution HLA genotyping to study TCR occurrence patterns. Rather than drawing on any new phenotypic data, the later analysis identified candidate immune exposures from TCR beta sequences and the way those sequences occurred across donors. In an earlier analysis of several hundred of the donors, high-throughput TCR beta sequencing was used to judge whether each TCR beta V gene segment behaved as functional or pseudogenic. Donor age, sex, ethnicity and CMV serostatus were compiled together with the repertoire data. A later genetic analysis used genome-wide SNP genotypes for about 55% of the 666 donors, treating that subset as a discovery cohort. Every discovery cohort repertoire had been produced on one sequencing platform. HLA typing included class I and class II loci at four-digit resolution. The number of donors typed differed by locus, with about 620-630 for A, B, C, DRB1 and DQB1, roughly 550 for DQA1, some 570 for DPA1, and roughly 450 for DPB1. Several DR-DQ haplotypes were handled as single units for association and clustering because linkage in the cohort was strong. On average, over 200,000 unique TCR beta nucleotide sequences were sequenced per donor among some 420 genotyped donors of the cohort, with roughly 19% of those sequences being non-productive.

Broad study findings and their caveats: HLA typing was unavailable for some donors at each locus, so association tests used only the typed subset. According to a later analysis, most CMV-associated TCR beta chains appeared to be HLA-restricted, and the HLA associations seemed to be driven largely by CMV exposure. Sequencing depth was assumed to be roughly uniform across donors in the presence/absence analyses, though that assumption may not hold. A further reported finding was that TCR beta sequences accurately predicted the HLA-A and HLA-B alleles for most subjects in the first cohort. The authors suggested that the approach could potentially be generalized to other disease states and immunological phenotypes. Linkage disequilibrium might explain the correlated functional status among segregating V segments, but an unknown experimental factor could not be excluded. In a later genetic analysis, a missense DCLRE1C variant was associated with V-gene and J-gene trimming of TCR beta chains, and the association was replicated in an independent cohort. A group of highly shared sequence variants was considered likely to be a technical artifact of the sequencing pipeline. The study gave a list of 150 to 200 TCR beta chains associated with cytomegalovirus. Broadly in line with IMGT annotations, most TCR beta V segments showed up in productive rearrangements about 90% or about 30% of the time in an earlier analysis of several hundred of the donors. According to a later analysis, parvovirus B19, influenza, CMV and Epstein-Barr virus appeared linked to several top co-occurrence clusters. In vitro tests confirmed that a few of the cytomegalovirus-associated TCR beta chains recognize cytomegalovirus antigens. According to a later genetic analysis, donors in an Asian-associated ancestry cluster had fewer N-insertions in productive TCRs than the approximately 690-donor mean. In a later analysis, TCR association rates were found to vary across HLA loci, with the most associated TCRs seen for DRB1 alleles and the fewest for HLA-C alleles. Across donors, most TCR sequences were observed very rarely, whereas some public TCRs were present in many individuals. Assigning TCR associations to individual alleles was difficult when HLA alleles, especially DR and DQ, strongly co-occurred. Approximately 16 rarely observed V segments, including chromosome 9 orphons, were excluded from the earlier analysis of approximately 600 of the donors because counts were too low. A later analysis found that HLA-associated TCR beta chains were more clonally expanded and had lower generation probabilities than equally common non-associated chains. This cohort had only TCR beta chains sequenced, and the lack of alpha or paired-chain data limited which features could be detected. Specific HLA alleles were associated with more than 15,000 TCR beta sequences at a false discovery rate of 0.05 in a later analysis. Immune exposure information for the cohort was limited to CMV serostatus. In both the original and validation cohorts, the classifier was reported to diagnose cytomegalovirus status with high specificity and sensitivity.

The cohort consisted of 666 healthy bone marrow donors. At the time of sampling, all cohort members were nominally healthy, though unrecorded immune exposures were likely present. The donor was CMV seronegative and was included in the group of under 450 seronegative cohort members. Every donor gave a peripheral blood sample, and the peripheral blood mononuclear cells from that sample were used for TCR beta sequencing. The Qiagen DNeasy Blood Extraction Kit was used to extract genomic DNA from the blood cell samples. Concerning this clone: Its antigen is currently not known. Base qualities are not at hand, and no much larger clone is one base apart.

The library was produced with the immunoSEQ multiplex PCR assay. The multiplex PCR relied on a mix of 60 forward primers for TCR Vbeta segments and 13 reverse primers for TCR Jbeta segments. Amplification of the CDR3 region of rearranged TCR beta genes was performed with a multiplex PCR assay on genomic DNA. The Illumina HiSeq System was used to sequence the amplified TCR beta libraries as 87-base-pair reads. On the authors' methods: A later analysis counted tens of millions of unique TCR beta chains across the 550 to 750 repertoires, and around 12 million of these chains were shared by at least two donors. A nearest-neighbor algorithm error-corrected the raw reads and collapsed the reads into unique sequences, merging closely related sequences to remove PCR and sequencing errors. To assign V, D and J gene segments, CDR3 sequences were aligned to IMGT reference sequences. Each retained sequence needed at least a six-nucleotide match to both a V gene segment and a J gene segment. A rearrangement was called productive if the CDR3 had no stop codons and remained in frame with V and J, and every other rearrangement was called non-productive. Following IMGT convention, CDR3 was defined as the stretch from the second conserved V-encoded cysteine to the conserved J-encoded phenylalanine. In an earlier analysis of just under 600 of the donors, sequences lacking an unambiguous match to a single V gene segment were excluded. In an earlier analysis of several hundred of the donors, V segments were called functional above 56.7% productive rearrangements and were called segregating when the between-donor standard deviation exceeded 5%. A statistical classification framework was developed to diagnose cytomegalovirus status using the catalog of TCR beta chain sequences. In a later analysis, V and J genes were assigned by comparing TCR nucleotide sequences against IMGT/GENE-DB human TR gene sequences. In a later analysis, CDR3 sequences and most-parsimonious VDJ recombination scenarios were assigned using the TCRdist pipeline. In a later analysis, each TCR beta chain was defined by its CDR3 amino acid sequence together with its V-gene family, and reads without a unique V-gene family were excluded. As a way to deal with suspected cross-contamination and a sequencing artifact, a later analysis dropped 450 to 600 nucleotide sequences that were highly shared and had low generation probability. In a later analysis, a clonal expansion index was calculated for each public chain from normalized within-repertoire ranks of inferred template counts. Generation probabilities in a later analysis came from a VDJ recombination model fitted to out-of-frame rearrangements, and those results were checked against IGoR. In a later analysis, hypergeometric tests were used to score TCR-TCR, TCR-HLA and TCR-CMV co-occurrence, with a repertoire-size bias correction applied to TCR pairs. To estimate false discovery rates, a later analysis permuted the HLA or CMV assignments 20 times. In a later analysis, co-occurring TCRs were grouped with DBSCAN, and TCRdist sequence similarity was added when clustering was performed within HLA-allele-positive subsets. Repertoires with fewer than 30,000 or more than 120,000 public chains, plus five repertoires with anomalous nucleotide sharing, were excluded from co-occurrence clustering. Imported from immuneACCESS, the table was reduced by TCRdb to in-frame sequences with V and J called. These copies leave out some clones; in studies compared against another copy, an unresolved V gene accounts for under half, and the cause of the remainder is not known. The D gene and trimming were derived from the DNA, and the V and J assignments and clone size from that table. The sample has around 140,000 clones on record, under 70% of them singletons. The top ten clonotypes cover 6% to 8% of the sample.

The receptor was isolated from an older woman in good health and CMV-seronegative. The sequencing sample was made of PBMCs.

Here the CDR3 is given as CASSFKRAGRYEQYF. In nucleotides, the sequence is TGTGCCAGCAGTTTTAAAAGGGCAGGGAGGTACGAGCAGTACTTC. The chain employs TRBV28 and TRBJ2-7, and perhaps TRBD2 as D gene, on 6 matching bases. The CDR3 sequence holds 15 residues, the cysteine and phenylalanine included. Only the CDR3 DNA stays, 45 bases, in frame from base 1. The germline V gene provides CDR1 MDHEN and CDR2 SYDVKM. V is cut by 3 bases and J by 4 bases, and the space between the germline ends is 16 bases.